The 29 T cell receptor beta chains below were found in one sample sequenced in a study of human T cells and chemical hapten exposure. During construction of the library, unique molecular identifiers were attached to individual cDNA molecules for quantitative, reproducible TCR counting. TCRdb re-analysed the reads in MiXCR, keeping a single row per CDR3 protein. The profile shows about 120,000 distinct CDR3 sequences, about 8.9% of them singletons. From whole blood left unfractionated, total RNA was extracted. What was sequenced was whole blood. The receptors come from a human donor in good health. Some clones in this sample may be carry-over from other donors' samples.

This clonotype was observed at least ten times. The chain uses TRBV3-1 and TRBJ1-6, with TRBD1 as a possible D gene (5 bases). CDR1 and CDR2 (germline): LGHDT, YNNKEL (reference sequence). V lost 1 base and J lost 8, with 24 bases in between. This CDR3 spans 19 amino acids. CDR3 residues: CASSQVGGTTGARYSPLHF. The DNA for the CDR3 is TGTGCCAGCAGCCAAGTCGGAGGGACCACCGGGGCACGCTATTCACCCCTCCACTTT.

A remark on this clonotype: A read error may explain this, as a much larger clone is one base away. J is TRBJ2-1 and V is TRBV6-2 or TRBV6-3; the D gene is possibly TRBD2 (5 bases). Germline values: CDR1 MNHEY, CDR2 SVGEGT. CDR3 length: 17 residues. The chain's CDR3 is CTSRHFSGSSSYNEQFF. The CDR3 DNA follows: TGTACCAGCAGGCACTTCAGCGGTTCGAGCTCCTACAATGAGCAGTTCTTC.

This clonotype was seen only a few times. The rearrangement joins TRBV6-2 or TRBV6-3 to TRBJ1-1; tentative D call: TRBD1 (6 bases). V was clipped by 0 bases and J by 4 bases, with 9 bases between them. Germline lookup yields CDR1 MNHEY and CDR2 SVGEGT. CDR3 length: 14 residues. The CDR3 is CASSYSGGATEAFF. The CDR3 DNA reads TGTGCCAGCAGTTACTCAGGGGGGGCCACTGAAGCTTTCTTT.

This clonotype has ten or more counts. The V and J genes are TRBV11-1 and TRBJ2-1; D remains ambiguous. From germline, CDR1 is SGHAT and CDR2 FQDESV (reference sequence). This CDR3 is built from 14 residues. Between the trimmed V and J ends, which lost 5 bases and 4 bases, there was a span of 12 bases. CDR3: CASSTTGRYNEQFF. CDR3 nucleotides: TGTGCCAGCAGCACCACCGGCAGATACAATGAGCAGTTCTTC.

V gene TRBV20-1 combines with J gene TRBJ2-7; 9 bases align to TRBD1. V dropped 0 bases and J dropped 4; count of bases not matched to a gene: 4. Germline lookup yields CDR1 DFQATT and CDR2 SNEGSKA (reference sequence). This CDR3 region has 14 residues. This CDR3 is CSARDGTGTYEQYF. CDR3 nucleotide sequence: TGCAGTGCTAGAGATGGGACAGGGACATACGAGCAGTACTTC.

This CDR3 reads CASSRPGLANEQFF. CDR3 in DNA: TGTGCCAGCAGTCGCCCGGGACTAGCCAATGAGCAGTTCTTC. This chain joins TRBV6-5 and TRBJ2-1; the match to TRBD2 covers 9 bases. CDR3 size: 14 residues. The ends lost 5 bases at V and 6 bases at J; junction bases unmatched: 5. Germline values: CDR1 MNHEY, CDR2 SVGAGI.

This clonotype was counted at least ten times. The CDR3 reads CSVVGGQGLTEAFF. CDR3 DNA: TGCAGCGTTGTGGGGGGACAGGGATTGACTGAAGCTTTCTTT. V gene TRBV29-1 combines with J gene TRBJ1-1, with 9 bases identical to TRBD1. Germline CDR1 reads SQVTM; CDR2 reads ANQGSEA. The V and J ends lost 4 bases and 5 bases, in that order; junction bases with no gene match: 8. The CDR3 extends over 14 amino acids.

The CDR3 reads CSLAGESSYEQYF. CDR3 nucleotides: TGCAGTTTAGCGGGCGAGAGCTCCTACGAGCAGTACTTC. This chain uses TRBV20-1 with TRBJ2-7; 7 bases are shared with TRBD2. V lost 8 bases, J lost 0 bases, and 7 bases stayed unmatched. The CDR3 runs to 13 residues. CDR1 and CDR2 (germline): DFQATT, SNEGSKA (reference sequence).

The chain is built from TRBV10-2 and TRBJ1-5; D may be TRBD1 (5 bases). With 6 bases removed from V and 12 bases from J, the gap between germline ends came to 21 bases. The CDR3 covers 14 residues. Per the germline V gene, CDR1 is WSHSY and CDR2 is SAAADI. CDR3 coding DNA: TGCGCCAGCAGCGAAACAGGAGGGGCCTATCTCCAGCATTTT. Amino acids: CASSETGGAYLQHF.

The CDR3 bases are TGTGCCAGTGACAGGGGGGCCTCCTATCAGCCCCAGCATTTT. It yields the protein CASDRGASYQPQHF. The gene calls are TRBV19 and TRBJ1-5; 9 bases match TRBD1. The CDR3 is made up of 14 amino acids. The trim removed 8 bases at V and 5 bases at J, leaving 7 bases unmatched. Germline assignment: CDR1 LNHDA and CDR2 SQIVND (reference sequence). Variable domain in full (rest from reference TRBV19 and TRBJ1-5): DGGITQSPKYLFRKEGQNVTLSCEQNLNHDAMYWYRQDPGQGLRLIYYSQIVNDFQKGDIAEGYSVSREKKESFPLTVTSAQKNPTAFYLCASDRGASYQPQHFGDGTRLSIL.

This chain joins TRBV6-2 or TRBV6-3 and TRBJ2-1; 9 bases are shared with TRBD2. Trimming cost V 7 bases and J 2 bases; bases outside gene matches: 6. CDR1 and CDR2 (germline): MNHEY, SVGEGT. The CDR3 totals 15 residues. The CDR3 DNA reads as TGTGCCAGCACCAGACTAGCGGTCCCCTACAATGAGCAGTTCTTC. It translates to CASTRLAVPYNEQFF.

This clonotype came up many times. This chain connects TRBV29-1 to TRBJ2-3; the D gene is possibly TRBD2 (5 bases). CDR1 SQVTM and CDR2 ANQGSEA come from the germline V gene. The CDR3 loop spans 14 amino acids. V gave up 3 bases and J gave up 0 bases, with 10 bases separating them. The CDR3 region is CSVDWESSTDTQYF. The CDR3 DNA follows: TGCAGCGTTGATTGGGAGAGTAGCACAGATACGCAGTATTTT.

The CDR3 region has the DNA TGTGCCAGCAGCTCAACGTCAGGGGGCACGAACACCGGGGAGCTGTTTTTT. Its protein is CASSSTSGGTNTGELFF. The chain carries TRBV7-7 and TRBJ2-2; TRBD1 aligns across 8 bases. Germline CDR1 SSHAT, CDR2 FNYEAQ (reference sequence). The CDR3 length is 17 residues. With 4 bases clipped from V and 0 bases from J, the junction kept 7 bases outside the gene matches.

This clonotype appeared a few times. The chain joins TRBV6-6 to TRBJ1-2, with D uncertain. The germline V gene has CDR1 MNHNY and CDR2 SVGAGI (reference sequence). The CDR3 is 13 residues long. Trimming took off 5 bases at V and 4 bases at J, with 11 bases between the two ends. In DNA, the CDR3 is TGTGCCAGCAGTGCCGGACGGACCTATGGCTACACCTTC. Its translation is CASSAGRTYGYTF.

This clonotype was seen only a few times. The genes are TRBV7-9 and TRBJ2-3, with unresolved D. The V and J ends lost 4 bases and 0 bases respectively, with 5 bases between them. There are 13 residues in the CDR3. Germline CDR1 and CDR2: SEHNR and FQNEAQ (reference sequence). DNA for the CDR3: TGTGCCAGCAGCTCCGACAGCACAGATACGCAGTATTTT. Translated, it gives CASSSDSTDTQYF.

The V call is TRBV19, the J call TRBJ2-7; a possible D gene is TRBD1 (5 bases). This CDR3 has 16 residues. V was trimmed by 8 bases and J by 2 bases, leaving 22 bases between them. Germline loops: CDR1 LNHDA, CDR2 SQIVND (reference sequence). Written as DNA, the CDR3 is TGTGCCAGTCGCCCCGGATTAGGGGAAAGGGCCTACGAGCAGTACTTC. Its translation: CASRPGLGERAYEQYF. The full variable domain, rest sourced from reference TRBV19 and TRBJ2-7, is DGGITQSPKYLFRKEGQNVTLSCEQNLNHDAMYWYRQDPGQGLRLIYYSQIVNDFQKGDIAEGYSVSREKKESFPLTVTSAQKNPTAFYLCASRPGLGERAYEQYFGPGTRLTVT.

This clonotype was observed once. The gene calls are TRBV5-1 and TRBJ2-2, with unresolved D. This CDR3 spans 17 amino acids. V was trimmed by 4 bases and J by 1 base, leaving 17 bases between them. In germline, CDR1 is SGHRS, CDR2 YFSETQ. CDR3 coding DNA: TGCGCCAGCAGCCCTCGAGTTCTACCACAGAACACCGGGGAGCTGTTTTTT. It translates to CASSPRVLPQNTGELFF.

The chain is built from TRBV7-9 and TRBJ2-7; D may match TRBD1 or TRBD2 (6 bases each). CDR3 length: 16 amino acids. Looked up from germline, CDR1 is SEHNR and CDR2 is FQNEAQ (reference sequence). V lost 7 bases to trimming and J lost 6 bases, with 25 bases between them. The CDR3 DNA follows: TGTGCCAGCATCAATCTGGGGGGCGGCATCCTAAGCGAGCAGTACTTC. Translating it yields CASINLGGGILSEQYF. The entire variable domain, with the rest obtained from reference TRBV7-9 and TRBJ2-7, is as follows: DTGVSQNPRHKITKRGQNVTFRCDPISEHNRLYWYRQTLGQGPEFLTYFQNEAQLEKSRLLSDRFSAERPKGSFSTLEIQRTEQGDSAMYLCASINLGGGILSEQYFGPGTRLTVT.

The chain has TRBV10-3 and TRBJ2-3; no reliable D call. Trimming pared 8 bases from V and 5 bases from J, leaving 14 bases between. The CDR3 is 13 residues long. The germline CDR1 and CDR2 sequences are ENHRY and SYGVKD. CDR3 sequence reads: CAILDPRRDTQYF. The CDR3 nucleotides are TGTGCCATCCTAGATCCCAGAAGAGATACGCAGTATTTT.

At least ten counts were recorded for this clonotype. The chain carries TRBV5-4 and TRBJ2-1; 12 nucleotides match TRBD1. The CDR3 totals 17 residues. Germline V lookup: CDR1 SGHNT, CDR2 YYREEE (reference sequence). V lost 0 bases, J lost 3 bases, and 4 bases stayed unmatched. The DNA for the CDR3 is TGTGCCAGCAGCTTGGCCGGGACAGGGGGCTACTACAATGAGCAGTTCTTC. It is translated as CASSLAGTGGYYNEQFF.

This rearrangement joins TRBV5-1 to TRBJ2-5, with 9 bases that match TRBD1. This CDR3 is 14 amino acids long. Germline V gene sequence: CDR1 SGHRS, CDR2 YFSETQ. V was clipped by 4 bases and J by 3 bases; unmatched bases: 4. The CDR3 DNA sequence: TGCGCCAGCAGCCCGGGACAGGGAGAAGAGACCCAGTACTTC. It translates to CASSPGQGEETQYF.

The chain is built from TRBV27 and TRBJ2-2; 7 nucleotides align to TRBD1. J gave up 0 bases and V 4 bases, and 5 bases lay outside the gene matches. The CDR3 sequence is 16 residues long. Germline lookup yields CDR1 MNHEY and CDR2 SMNVEV (reference sequence). This CDR3 reads CASSSQGFANTGELFF. The CDR3 DNA follows: TGTGCCAGCAGTTCACAGGGGTTCGCGAACACCGGGGAGCTGTTTTTT.

This clonotype was seen ten or more times. This chain uses TRBV5-1 with TRBJ2-7, with TRBD2 matching 7 bases. The CDR3 runs 12 residues. The ends lost 5 bases at V and 7 bases at J; junction bases unmatched: 6. Germline V CDR1 and CDR2: SGHRS, YFSETQ. The CDR3 coding sequence is TGCGCCAGCAGTCTGGGGGGGTTGGAGCAGTACTTC. Its protein is CASSLGGLEQYF.

J is TRBJ1-2 and V is TRBV12-3 or TRBV12-4; D uncertain. This CDR3 is 16 amino acids long. Trimming took off 2 bases at V and 1 base at J, with 14 bases between the two ends. The CDR3 protein is CASSLRRSGVNYGYTF. The CDR3 region has the DNA TGTGCCAGCAGTTTAAGGAGATCAGGAGTTAACTATGGCTACACCTTC.

This clonotype came up many times. This sequence joins TRBV13 and TRBJ2-7, with TRBD2 as a possible D gene (6 bases). The CDR3 is 12 amino acids. Trimming took off 6 bases at V and 3 bases at J, with 9 bases between the two ends. The germline gives CDR1 PRHDT, CDR2 FYEKMQ (reference sequence). This CDR3 reads CASSSTSYEQYF. CDR3 nucleotide sequence: TGTGCCAGCAGTTCGACTAGCTACGAGCAGTACTTC.

The CDR3 here is CASSPPNYSAYEQYF. CDR3 coding DNA: TGTGCCAGCTCACCACCGAACTACAGCGCCTACGAGCAGTACTTC. The V and J genes are TRBV18 and TRBJ2-7; the D is unclear. Trimming stripped 0 bases from V and 2 bases from J, with 11 bases between. CDR1 is KGHSH, CDR2 LQKENI, per germline. The CDR3 has 15 residues.

At least ten counts were recorded for this clonotype. CDR3 coding DNA: TGTGCCAGCAGTTTTGGCACTGAAGCTTTCTTT. Amino acid sequence: CASSFGTEAFF. This chain joins TRBV28 and TRBJ1-1, with D uncertain. There are 11 residues in the CDR3. V was shortened by 3 bases and J by 4 bases, with 3 bases between the two germline ends. CDR1 MDHEN and CDR2 SYDVKM come from the germline V gene.

The chain is built from TRBV20-1 and TRBJ2-7, with a tentative D call TRBD2 (5 bases). The CDR3 length is 13 residues. The germline gives CDR1 DFQATT, CDR2 SNEGSKA (reference sequence). V lost 0 bases and J lost 2, with 8 bases in between. Written as DNA, the CDR3 is TGCAGTGCTAGAGATACCGGGACCTACGAGCAGTACTTC. Translation gives CSARDTGTYEQYF.

This clonotype has a count of ten or more. The gene calls are TRBV6-2 or TRBV6-3 and TRBJ1-1; D may be TRBD1 (5 bases). V was pared by 6 bases and J by 0 bases, with 8 bases between. The germline gives CDR1 MNHEY, CDR2 SVGEGT. The CDR3 covers 13 residues. The CDR3 nucleotides read TGTGCCAGCAGACAGGACATGAACACTGAAGCTTTCTTT. This translates into CASRQDMNTEAFF.